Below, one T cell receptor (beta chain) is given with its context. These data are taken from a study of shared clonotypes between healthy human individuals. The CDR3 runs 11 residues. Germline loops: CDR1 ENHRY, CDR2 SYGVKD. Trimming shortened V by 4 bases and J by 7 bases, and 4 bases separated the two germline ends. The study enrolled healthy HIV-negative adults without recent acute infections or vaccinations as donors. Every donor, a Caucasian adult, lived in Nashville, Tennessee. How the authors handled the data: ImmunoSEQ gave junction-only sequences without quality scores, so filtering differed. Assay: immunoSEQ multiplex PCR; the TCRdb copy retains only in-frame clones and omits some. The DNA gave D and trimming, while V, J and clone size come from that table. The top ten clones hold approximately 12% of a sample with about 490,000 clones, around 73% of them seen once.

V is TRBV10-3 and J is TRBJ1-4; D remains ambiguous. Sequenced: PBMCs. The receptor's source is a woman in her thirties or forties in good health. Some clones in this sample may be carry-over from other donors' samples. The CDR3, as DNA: TGTGCCATCAGTGGGGGTGAAAAACTGTTTTTT. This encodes CAISGGEKLFF.